The subject of this entry is one T cell receptor (beta chain). This sample was taken from a study of CD8 T cells in Susac syndrome. cDNA came from about 0.5 to 1 ug RNA primed by random hexamers. TCRdb reanalysed the immunoSEQ multiplex PCR reads using MiXCR and keeps one entry per CDR3 protein. The sample lists tens of thousands of distinct CDR3 sequences, approximately 95% occurring once. This TCR was recovered from a human donor with Susac syndrome. The sample taken for sequencing was CD8+ T cells from PBMCs.

CDR3 region: CATRDRNYGYTF. CDR3 sequence (DNA): TGTGCCACCAGGGACAGAAACTATGGCTACACCTTC. The chain joins TRBV24-1 to TRBJ1-2; D may be TRBD1 (6 bases). Germline V gives CDR1 KGHDR, CDR2 SFDVKD. The germline V and J ends were trimmed by 7 bases and 2 bases, with 7 bases remaining between them. This CDR3 contains 12 residues.